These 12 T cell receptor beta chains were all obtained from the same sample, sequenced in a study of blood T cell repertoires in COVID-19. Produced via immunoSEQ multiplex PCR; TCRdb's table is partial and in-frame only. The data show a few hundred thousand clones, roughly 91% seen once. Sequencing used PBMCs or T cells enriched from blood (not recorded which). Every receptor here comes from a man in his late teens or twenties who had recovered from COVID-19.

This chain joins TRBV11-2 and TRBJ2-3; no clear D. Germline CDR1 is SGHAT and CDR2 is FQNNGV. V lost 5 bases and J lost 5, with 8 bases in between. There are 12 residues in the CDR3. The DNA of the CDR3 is TGTGCCAGCAGCCCAGGTGGAGATACGCAGTATTTT. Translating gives CASSPGGDTQYF.

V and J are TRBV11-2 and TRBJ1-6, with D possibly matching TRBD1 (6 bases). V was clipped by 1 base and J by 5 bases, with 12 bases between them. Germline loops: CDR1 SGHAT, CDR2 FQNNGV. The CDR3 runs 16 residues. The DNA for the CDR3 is TGTGCCAGCAGCTTAGCTGGCAGGGGAGATAATTCACCCCTCCACTTT. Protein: CASSLAGRGDNSPLHF.

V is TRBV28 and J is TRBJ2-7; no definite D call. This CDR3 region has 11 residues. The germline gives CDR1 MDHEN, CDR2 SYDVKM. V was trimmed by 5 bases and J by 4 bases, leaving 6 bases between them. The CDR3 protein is CASSLFYEQYF. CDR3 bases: TGTGCCAGCAGTCTCTTTTACGAGCAGTACTTC.

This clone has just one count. The CDR3 coding sequence is TGTGCCAGTAGTGTCGGGACAGATTATGGCTACACCTTC. Translating gives CASSVGTDYGYTF. The chain is built from TRBV19 and TRBJ1-2; TRBD1 matches at 7 bases. The germline CDR1 and CDR2 sequences are LNHDA and SQIVND (reference sequence). CDR3 length: 13 residues. With V trimmed by 5 bases and J by 5 bases, 5 bases remained unmatched.

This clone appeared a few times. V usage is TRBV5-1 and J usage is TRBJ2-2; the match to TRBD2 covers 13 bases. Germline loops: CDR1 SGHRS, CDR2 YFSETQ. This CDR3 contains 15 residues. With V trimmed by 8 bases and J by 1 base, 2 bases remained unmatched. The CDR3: CASRLAGGNTGELFF. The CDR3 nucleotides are TGCGCCAGTAGACTAGCGGGAGGGAACACCGGGGAGCTGTTTTTT.

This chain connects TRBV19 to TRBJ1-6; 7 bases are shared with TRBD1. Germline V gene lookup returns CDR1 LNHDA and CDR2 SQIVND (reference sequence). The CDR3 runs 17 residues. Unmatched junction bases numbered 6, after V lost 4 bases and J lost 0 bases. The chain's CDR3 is CASSTGTASSYNSPLHF. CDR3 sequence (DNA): TGTGCCAGTAGTACCGGGACAGCGAGCTCCTATAATTCACCCCTCCACTTT. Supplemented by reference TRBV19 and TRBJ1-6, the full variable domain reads DGGITQSPKYLFRKEGQNVTLSCEQNLNHDAMYWYRQDPGQGLRLIYYSQIVNDFQKGDIAEGYSVSREKKESFPLTVTSAQKNPTAFYLCASSTGTASSYNSPLHFGNGTRLTVT.

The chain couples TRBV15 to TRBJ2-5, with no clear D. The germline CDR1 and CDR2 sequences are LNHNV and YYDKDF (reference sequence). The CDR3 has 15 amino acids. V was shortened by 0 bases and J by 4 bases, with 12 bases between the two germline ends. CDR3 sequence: CATSRDGTPSETQYF. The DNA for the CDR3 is TGTGCCACCAGCAGAGATGGCACCCCTTCAGAGACCCAGTACTTC.

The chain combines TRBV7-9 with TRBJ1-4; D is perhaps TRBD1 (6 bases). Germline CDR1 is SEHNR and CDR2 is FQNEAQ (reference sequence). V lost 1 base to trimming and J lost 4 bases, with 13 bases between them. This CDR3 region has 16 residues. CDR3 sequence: CASSLGYRESNEKLFF. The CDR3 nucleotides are TGTGCCAGCAGCTTAGGTTACAGGGAGAGTAATGAAAAACTGTTTTTT.

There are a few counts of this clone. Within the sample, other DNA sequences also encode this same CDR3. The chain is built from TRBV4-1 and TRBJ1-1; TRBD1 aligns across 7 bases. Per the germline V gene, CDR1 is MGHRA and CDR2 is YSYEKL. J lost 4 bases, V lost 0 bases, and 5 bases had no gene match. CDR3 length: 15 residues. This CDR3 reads CASSQDPGGGTEAFF. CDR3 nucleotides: TGCGCCAGCAGCCAAGATCCAGGGGGTGGCACTGAAGCTTTCTTT.

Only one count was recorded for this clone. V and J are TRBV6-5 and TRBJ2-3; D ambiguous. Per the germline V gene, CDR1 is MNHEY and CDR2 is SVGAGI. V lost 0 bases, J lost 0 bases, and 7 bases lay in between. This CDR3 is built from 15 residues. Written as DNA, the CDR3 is TGTGCCAGCAGTTACTCATTGGGCAGCACAGATACGCAGTATTTT. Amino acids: CASSYSLGSTDTQYF.

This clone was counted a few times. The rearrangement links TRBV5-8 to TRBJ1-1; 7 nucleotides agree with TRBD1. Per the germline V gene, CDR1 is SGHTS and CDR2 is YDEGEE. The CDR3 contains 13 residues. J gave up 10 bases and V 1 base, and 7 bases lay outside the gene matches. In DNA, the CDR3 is TGTGCCAGCAGCTTGACAGGTGCAGGGGGAGCTTTCTTT. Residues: CASSLTGAGGAFF.

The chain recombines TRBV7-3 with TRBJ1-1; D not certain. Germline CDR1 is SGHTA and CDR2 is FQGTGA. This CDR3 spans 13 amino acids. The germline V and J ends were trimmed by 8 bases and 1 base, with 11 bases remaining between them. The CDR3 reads CASSRATNTEAFF. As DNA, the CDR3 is TGTGCCAGCTCGAGGGCTACGAACACTGAAGCTTTCTTT.